A selection of T cell receptor beta chains follows, all from one sample in a study of T cell changes during pregnancy in multiple sclerosis. Generated by immunoSEQ multiplex PCR, the TCRdb table keeps only in-frame clones and is missing some. This table has around 100,000 clones, approximately 92% appearing once. Sequences were derived from peripheral blood, sampled in the second trimester of pregnancy. The receptors here all came from a female donor with multiple sclerosis, enrolled in a pregnancy study. The CDR3 runs from the conserved cysteine through the conserved F or W. D genes are given only for firm matches.

J gene: TRBJ2-3; V gene: TRBV11-1; D gene: .; CDR3 protein: CASSLTVSTDTQYF
J gene: TRBJ2-7; V gene: TRBV5-1; D gene: .; CDR3 protein: CASSLAPGYEQYF
J gene: TRBJ2-7; V gene: TRBV29-1; D gene: .; CDR3 protein: CSVEVGESYEQYF
J gene: TRBJ2-2; V gene: TRBV5-1; D gene: TRBD2; CDR3 protein: CASSSSGGADTGELFF
J gene: TRBJ1-1; V gene: TRBV9; D gene: TRBD1; CDR3 protein: CASSASDRGRVNTEAFF
J gene: TRBJ1-5; V gene: TRBV28; D gene: TRBD1; CDR3 protein: CASSWTGAGQPQHF
J gene: TRBJ2-7; V gene: TRBV6-5; D gene: .; CDR3 protein: CASSGPRREQYF
J gene: TRBJ2-1; V gene: TRBV4-2; D gene: TRBD2; CDR3 protein: CASSPLPLLAGVNEQFF
J gene: TRBJ2-1; V gene: TRBV5-1; D gene: TRBD2; CDR3 protein: CASSNGGTDNNEQFF
J gene: TRBJ2-1; V gene: TRBV2; D gene: .; CDR3 protein: CASRSGPAARVSYNEQFF
J gene: TRBJ2-7; V gene: TRBV5-1; D gene: .; CDR3 protein: CASSSYYEQYF
J gene: TRBJ2-2; V gene: TRBV5-6; D gene: .; CDR3 protein: CASNLAWADANTGELFF
J gene: TRBJ1-5; V gene: TRBV5-1; D gene: TRBD1; CDR3 protein: CASSLTGGDEPQHF
J gene: TRBJ2-5; V gene: TRBV6-5; D gene: .; CDR3 protein: CASSYNRQETQYF
J gene: TRBJ2-5; V gene: TRBV4-2; D gene: TRBD2; CDR3 protein: CASSQDWWGGKETQYF
J gene: TRBJ2-3; V gene: TRBV28; D gene: .; CDR3 protein: CASSFRGGILHTQYF
J gene: TRBJ2-2; V gene: TRBV6-4; D gene: .; CDR3 protein: CASSVGPNTGELFF
J gene: TRBJ2-3; V gene: TRBV19; D gene: TRBD1; CDR3 protein: CASSSRDREATDTQYF
J gene: TRBJ2-5; V gene: TRBV5-4; D gene: .; CDR3 protein: CATGGGSYETQYF
J gene: TRBJ1-5; V gene: TRBV6-1; D gene: TRBD1; CDR3 protein: CASSDRGLIQPQHF
J gene: TRBJ1-1; V gene: TRBV6-1; D gene: .; CDR3 protein: CASIAVNTEAFF
J gene: TRBJ2-5; V gene: TRBV7-8; D gene: TRBD2; CDR3 protein: CASSFDRGRADF
J gene: TRBJ2-2; V gene: TRBV5-1; D gene: TRBD1; CDR3 protein: CASSYTTGTGYTGELFF
J gene: TRBJ2-5; V gene: TRBV5-1; D gene: .; CDR3 protein: CASRDPGLETQYF
J gene: TRBJ1-4; V gene: TRBV5-4; D gene: .; CDR3 protein: CASSPCLGGRNEKLFF
J gene: TRBJ1-5; V gene: TRBV28; D gene: .; CDR3 protein: CASSLTGWVSNQPQHF
J gene: TRBJ2-3; V gene: TRBV7-3; D gene: .; CDR3 protein: CASSLPRGDSTDTQYF
J gene: TRBJ2-1; V gene: TRBV27; D gene: .; CDR3 protein: CASSLVRDYNEQFF
J gene: TRBJ2-7; V gene: TRBV30; D gene: TRBD1; CDR3 protein: CAWSVKGGTYEQYF
J gene: TRBJ1-2; V gene: TRBV6-5; D gene: .; CDR3 protein: CASSQGTLLDYTF
J gene: TRBJ2-3; V gene: TRBV2; D gene: TRBD2; CDR3 protein: CASSTSGGAGTDTQYF
J gene: TRBJ2-5; V gene: TRBV5-1; D gene: .; CDR3 protein: CASSLSLQETQYF
J gene: TRBJ1-1; V gene: TRBV18; D gene: .; CDR3 protein: CASSPRVTLNTEAFF
J gene: TRBJ1-2; V gene: TRBV27; D gene: TRBD1; CDR3 protein: CASSLGQDYGYTF
J gene: TRBJ1-1; V gene: TRBV19; D gene: TRBD1; CDR3 protein: CASSQTGVGNTEAFF
J gene: TRBJ2-3; V gene: TRBV5-1; D gene: TRBD2; CDR3 protein: CASSLGLAGGATDTQYF
J gene: TRBJ1-6; V gene: TRBV7-9; D gene: .; CDR3 protein: CASSFMQGYNSPLHF
J gene: TRBJ2-2; V gene: TRBV10-3; D gene: .; CDR3 protein: CAISENRRGTGELFF
J gene: TRBJ2-5; V gene: TRBV13; D gene: .; CDR3 protein: CASSGYDRQETQYF
J gene: TRBJ2-1; V gene: TRBV7-8; D gene: .; CDR3 protein: CASSLVSSFDEQFF
J gene: TRBJ1-1; V gene: TRBV5-1; D gene: TRBD1; CDR3 protein: CASSLEGTAPLFF
J gene: TRBJ2-5; V gene: TRBV1; D gene: .; CDR3 protein: CTSSPAWSLGDQETQYF
J gene: TRBJ1-2; V gene: TRBV5-1; D gene: .; CDR3 protein: CASSLVAGSNYGYTF
J gene: TRBJ2-3; V gene: TRBV19; D gene: TRBD1; CDR3 protein: CASSIQGAGADTQYF
J gene: TRBJ1-5; V gene: TRBV19; D gene: .; CDR3 protein: CASSILSGALDPPQHF
J gene: TRBJ1-5; V gene: TRBV27; D gene: TRBD1; CDR3 protein: CASSFGTGIQPQHF
J gene: TRBJ2-5; V gene: TRBV28; D gene: TRBD2; CDR3 protein: CASSPGLAGDGQETQYF
J gene: TRBJ1-5; V gene: TRBV6-1; D gene: .; CDR3 protein: CASSEGVTNQPQHF
J gene: TRBJ1-4; V gene: TRBV27; D gene: TRBD1; CDR3 protein: CASSLLGDRDEKLFF
J gene: TRBJ1-2; V gene: TRBV6-1; D gene: .; CDR3 protein: CASSDALLAEQLWYTF
J gene: TRBJ1-2; V gene: TRBV28; D gene: TRBD1; CDR3 protein: CASRGTGGTYGYTF
J gene: TRBJ1-2; V gene: TRBV6-1; D gene: TRBD1; CDR3 protein: CASSEDRDGGYTF
J gene: TRBJ2-4; V gene: TRBV6-6; D gene: TRBD1; CDR3 protein: CASSTRQGAVNGIQYF
J gene: TRBJ2-3; V gene: TRBV15; D gene: TRBD1; CDR3 protein: CATSRALGGSYTDTQYF
J gene: TRBJ1-2; V gene: TRBV5-1; D gene: TRBD1; CDR3 protein: CASSLTNRGHGYTF
J gene: TRBJ1-2; V gene: TRBV19; D gene: .; CDR3 protein: CASSITGSSGFNYGYTF
J gene: TRBJ2-5; V gene: TRBV7-8; D gene: .; CDR3 protein: CASSLGPGPQETQYF